The 12 T cell receptor beta chains below come from one sample, sequenced in a study of T cells in tuberculosis. TCRdb's copy holds only in-frame clones and misses some; the assay was immunoSEQ multiplex PCR. Of about 49,000 clones listed, about 95% are singletons. Documented time point: new active TB diagnosis, blood taken before or within 7 days of starting treatment. The sample in question was PBMCs, obtained at tuberculosis diagnosis. Receptor source: an adult with tuberculosis.

The CDR3 here is CASSPEGWGSEQYF. The CDR3, as DNA: TGCGCCAGCAGTCCAGAGGGATGGGGTTCCGAGCAGTACTTC. The J gene is TRBJ2-7, the V gene TRBV5-1; D might be TRBD2 (5 bases). With 5 bases removed from V and 6 bases from J, the gap between germline ends came to 18 bases. The CDR3 consists of 14 residues. Germline V gene data show CDR1 as SGHRS and CDR2 as YFSETQ.

The chain has TRBV5-6 and TRBJ2-2; 9 bases align to TRBD1. Germline V gene lookup returns CDR1 SGHDT and CDR2 YYEEEE. V lost 7 bases, J lost 4 bases, and 8 bases stayed unmatched. This CDR3 is 15 amino acids long. CDR3 nucleotides: TGTGCCAGCGGCCTCCGGGACAGGGCCACCGGGGAGCTGTTTTTT. Its protein is CASGLRDRATGELFF.

Here the CDR3 reads CASSQDGPGLVSTDTQYF. The CDR3 DNA is TGTGCCAGCAGCCAAGATGGCCCCGGACTAGTCAGCACAGATACGCAGTATTTT. The chain uses TRBV4-2 and TRBJ2-3; 7 bases are shared with TRBD2. The CDR3 has 18 residues. Per germline, CDR1 LGHNA and CDR2 YNFKEQ. Trimming cost V 0 bases and J 0 bases; bases outside gene matches: 9.

The chain is built from TRBV12-5 and TRBJ2-5, with 9 bases aligning to TRBD1. The ends lost 1 base at V and 5 bases at J; junction bases unmatched: 5. CDR3 size: 15 residues. Germline V CDR1 and CDR2: LGHNT, FRNRAP. This CDR3 is CASGLGQGGGETQYF. The CDR3 coding sequence is TGTGCTAGTGGTTTGGGACAGGGGGGTGGTGAGACCCAGTACTTC.

The chain uses TRBV7-9 and TRBJ2-7; TRBD2 is a possible D gene (6 bases). Germline CDR1 and CDR2: SEHNR and FQNEAQ (reference sequence). V lost 3 bases, J lost 1 base, and 10 bases lay in between. This CDR3 has 14 amino acids. The CDR3 DNA reads as TGTGCCAGCAGCTTCGGGAGAAGTTCCTACGAGCAGTACTTC. Its protein is CASSFGRSSYEQYF.

This rearrangement joins TRBV7-8 to TRBJ1-2; weak D call: TRBD1 (6 bases). The CDR3 sequence is 12 residues long. Germline CDR1 and CDR2: SGHVS and FQNEAQ. V lost 5 bases and J 5 bases, leaving 9 bases between the germline ends. The CDR3 DNA follows: TGTGCCAGCAGCAACGGACAGTATGGCTACACCTTC. This codes for CASSNGQYGYTF. The variable domain in full, with the rest retrieved from reference TRBV7-8 and TRBJ1-2, is GAGVSQSPRYKVAKRGQDVALRCDPISGHVSLFWYQQALGQGPEFLTYFQNEAQLDKSGLPSDRFFAERPEGSVSTLKIQRTQQEDSAVYLCASSNGQYGYTFGSGTRLTVV.

V is TRBV6-1 and J is TRBJ1-2; D is unresolved. The germline V gene has CDR1 MNHNS and CDR2 SASEGT. Trimming left V 3 bases short and J 3 bases short, with 8 bases between. This CDR3 contains 13 residues. The CDR3 coding sequence is TGTGCCAGCAGTGATCGAGGAGACTATGGCTACACCTTC. Amino acids: CASSDRGDYGYTF.

This clone came up once. The gene calls are TRBV6-5 and TRBJ2-3; tentatively, D is TRBD1 (6 bases). This CDR3 region has 12 residues. CDR1 MNHEY and CDR2 SVGAGI come from the germline V gene. The V and J ends lost 6 bases and 5 bases respectively, with 9 bases between them. DNA of the CDR3: TGTGCCAGCAGCCAGACAGGAGATACGCAGTATTTT. This translates into CASSQTGDTQYF.

Here the CDR3 DNA reads TGTGCCAGCAGGGGGTATAGCAATCAGCCCCAGCATTTT. It codes for CASRGYSNQPQHF. J is TRBJ1-5 and V is TRBV19; 7 bases line up with TRBD1. V gave up 9 bases and J gave up 0 bases; unmatched junction bases: 2. Per germline, CDR1 LNHDA and CDR2 SQIVND (reference sequence). This CDR3 contains 13 residues.

The J gene is TRBJ1-3, the V gene TRBV19; D may be TRBD1 (5 bases). Deletions cut 4 bases from V and 2 bases from J, with 9 bases between. CDR3 size: 14 residues. Germline CDR1 and CDR2: LNHDA and SQIVND (reference sequence). CDR3 in DNA: TGTGCCAGTAGTAGGGGCGGCCCTGGAAACACCATATATTTT. It encodes CASSRGGPGNTIYF.

This rearrangement joins TRBV29-1 to TRBJ2-7, with TRBD1 as a possible D gene (6 bases). Germline V lookup: CDR1 SQVTM, CDR2 ANQGSEA. V lost 7 bases and J 0 bases, leaving 16 bases between the germline ends. This CDR3 contains 14 residues. The CDR3 DNA follows: TGCAGCGCCCAGGGGCCAGGGACCTCCTACGAGCAGTACTTC. Protein product: CSAQGPGTSYEQYF.

V is TRBV7-9 and J is TRBJ2-7; TRBD1 matches at 11 bases. This CDR3 spans 15 amino acids. V was clipped by 6 bases and J by 3 bases; unmatched bases: 7. The germline CDR1 and CDR2 sequences are SEHNR and FQNEAQ (reference sequence). The CDR3: CASSLGQGVFYEQYF. The CDR3 DNA reads TGTGCCAGCAGTTTGGGACAGGGGGTATTCTACGAGCAGTACTTC.